This entry lists 2 T cell receptor beta chains sequenced from one sample in a study of blood T cell repertoires in COVID-19. The repertoire was sequenced with immunoSEQ multiplex PCR; TCRdb's copy has only in-frame clones and lacks some. The sample lists roughly 140,000 clones, roughly three quarters occurring once. Specimen: peripheral blood. The receptor set was obtained from a man aged 60-69 years with acute or convalescent COVID-19.

V gene TRBV7-9 combines with J gene TRBJ2-2, with 11 bases that match TRBD2. V was clipped by 10 bases and J by 1 base; unmatched bases: 5. The CDR3 extends over 15 amino acids. Germline loops: CDR1 SEHNR, CDR2 FQNEAQ (reference sequence). The CDR3: CANGLAGGNTGELFF. The CDR3 DNA sequence: TGTGCCAACGGACTAGCGGGCGGGAACACCGGGGAGCTGTTTTTT.

The CDR3 sequence: CASSLLAGGRDEQFF. CDR3 in DNA: TGCGCCAGCAGCTTGCTAGCGGGAGGTCGGGATGAGCAGTTCTTC. The chain recombines TRBV5-1 with TRBJ2-1; 11 nucleotides align to TRBD2. Germline V lookup: CDR1 SGHRS, CDR2 YFSETQ. V was pared by 1 base and J by 8 bases, with 5 bases of the junction left unmatched. The CDR3 sequence is 15 residues long.